These 21 T cell receptor beta chains originate from one sample sequenced in a study of T cell responses to AZD1222 COVID-19 vaccine. Measured with immunoSEQ multiplex PCR; TCRdb has only the in-frame clones, and not every one. In the table there are 140,000 or so clones, more than 75% of which are singletons. This specimen consisted of peripheral blood, obtained 28 days after the second AZD1222 dose. These receptors were collected from an adult who received the AZD1222 COVID-19 vaccine.

The chain has TRBV25-1 and TRBJ1-6; tentatively, D is TRBD1 (5 bases). V was trimmed by 8 bases and J by 0 bases, leaving 8 bases between them. CDR3 size: 14 residues. Germline V gene data show CDR1 as MGHDK and CDR2 as SYGVNS. The CDR3 region is CASLDSSYNSPLHF. CDR3 in DNA: TGTGCCAGCCTCGACAGCTCCTATAATTCACCCCTCCACTTT.

This chain joins TRBV10-1 and TRBJ1-6; possible D gene TRBD1, 5 bases. The CDR3 has 13 amino acids. Trimming removed 3 bases from V and 7 bases from J, with 7 bases in between. From germline, CDR1 is WNHNN and CDR2 SYGVQD (reference sequence). CDR3 protein: CASSDEGNSPLHF. CDR3 DNA: TGCGCCAGCAGTGATGAGGGGAATTCACCCCTCCACTTT.

This clone has only one observation. The chain carries TRBV7-2 and TRBJ1-4; tentative D call: TRBD1 (5 bases). V lost 2 bases and J 10 bases, leaving 11 bases between the germline ends. CDR3 size: 13 residues. CDR1 is SGHTA, CDR2 FQGNSA, per germline. CDR3 sequence reads: CASSLQGGGKLFF. The DNA for the CDR3 is TGTGCCAGCAGCTTACAGGGCGGTGGAAAACTGTTTTTT.

The chain has TRBV7-3 and TRBJ2-2; D perhaps matches TRBD1 (6 bases). Trimming shortened V by 5 bases and J by 4 bases, and 14 bases separated the two germline ends. CDR1 SGHTA and CDR2 FQGTGA come from the germline V gene. CDR3 length: 15 residues. CDR3 coding DNA: TGTGCCAGCAGCCAACTGACAGGTTCCACCGGGGAGCTGTTTTTT. This gives the protein CASSQLTGSTGELFF.

This clone appeared a few times. The V and J genes are TRBV30 and TRBJ1-1; possibly TRBD1 for D (5 bases). The germline gives CDR1 GTSNPN, CDR2 SVGIG (reference sequence). This CDR3 is built from 14 residues. Trimming shortened V by 2 bases and J by 1 base, and 11 bases separated the two germline ends. In nucleotides, the CDR3 is TGTGCCTGGAGTCAGGGTCGAGGGAACACTGAAGCTTTCTTT. Amino acid sequence: CAWSQGRGNTEAFF.

The V and J genes are TRBV6-6 and TRBJ2-5; 11 bases are a match to TRBD1. The CDR3 spans 13 residues. CDR1 and CDR2 (germline): MNHNY, SVGAGI (reference sequence). Trimming took 4 bases from V and 7 from J; bases not matched to a gene: 2. This CDR3 reads CASSFGTGGTQYF. The CDR3 coding sequence is TGTGCCAGCAGTTTCGGGACAGGGGGGACCCAGTACTTC.

The gene calls are TRBV11-2 and TRBJ2-3; D is unresolved. Trimming stripped 1 base from V and 0 bases from J, with 17 bases between. CDR3 length: 18 residues. Germline CDR1 SGHAT, CDR2 FQNNGV. The CDR3 bases are TGTGCCAGCAGCTTAGTACCGGTCGGAGACCCTAGCACAGATACGCAGTATTTT. Translated: CASSLVPVGDPSTDTQYF.

The V and J genes are TRBV11-3 and TRBJ2-1; TRBD2 matches 8 bases. V lost 5 bases and J lost 13; bases outside the gene matches: 13. Germline CDR1 SGHNT, CDR2 YENEEA. The CDR3 spans 14 residues. CDR3 residues: CASSDTGVAGSQFF. Written as DNA, the CDR3 is TGTGCCAGCAGCGACACGGGGGTAGCGGGGAGTCAGTTCTTC.

The chain links TRBV4-2 to TRBJ2-4, with 13 bases that match TRBD2. CDR1 and CDR2 (germline): LGHNA, YNFKEQ. There are 18 residues in the CDR3. V lost 0 bases, J lost 4 bases, and 6 bases stayed unmatched. The DNA for the CDR3 is TGTGCCAGCAGCCAAGATCCACTAGCGGGGGGGTCTAAAAACATTCAGTACTTC. Protein sequence: CASSQDPLAGGSKNIQYF.

The rearrangement links TRBV7-9 to TRBJ1-1; no reliable D call. This CDR3 region has 15 residues. Germline loops: CDR1 SEHNR, CDR2 FQNEAQ (reference sequence). The V gene lost 1 base and the J gene lost 0 bases, with 9 bases spanning the gap. For the CDR3, the DNA is TGTGCCAGCAGCTTAGGGGAGGTTTTGAACACTGAAGCTTTCTTT. Translating it yields CASSLGEVLNTEAFF.

The V gene is TRBV6-5, the J gene TRBJ1-5; D is perhaps TRBD1 (5 bases). The germline V gene has CDR1 MNHEY and CDR2 SVGAGI. The CDR3 is 13 amino acids. The V end lost 6 bases, the J end lost 7 bases, and 13 bases lay between the germline ends. As DNA, the CDR3 is TGTGCCAGCAGGGGGGGATTGGGACAGCCCCAGCATTTT. Translating gives CASRGGLGQPQHF.

The CDR3 is CASSPDGTSTDTQYF. For the CDR3, the DNA is TGTGCCAGCAGCCCAGATGGGACTAGCACAGATACGCAGTATTTT. The chain couples TRBV11-2 to TRBJ2-3; perhaps TRBD2 as D (6 bases). This CDR3 contains 15 residues. The germline V and J ends were trimmed by 5 bases and 0 bases, with 12 bases remaining between them. Germline CDR1 and CDR2: SGHAT and FQNNGV.

The chain uses TRBV7-9 and TRBJ2-1; D not certain. Germline loops: CDR1 SEHNR, CDR2 FQNEAQ (reference sequence). Trimming took off 0 bases at V and 5 bases at J, with 5 bases between the two ends. This CDR3 is 13 amino acids long. The CDR3 nucleotides read TGTGCCAGCAGCTTAGCAGCGAACAATGAGCAGTTCTTC. Translation: CASSLAANNEQFF.

V gene TRBV3-1 (or the pseudogene TRBV3-2) combines with J gene TRBJ2-5; 9 nucleotides match TRBD1. CDR3 length equals 15 residues. Germline trimming cut 0 bases from V and 1 base from J; bases unmatched to any gene: 0. Germline assignment: CDR1 LGHDT and CDR2 YNNKEL (reference sequence). CDR3 protein: CASSQETGGQETQYF. The CDR3 DNA reads TGTGCCAGCAGCCAAGAGACAGGGGGCCAAGAGACCCAGTACTTC.

V is TRBV6-5 and J is TRBJ2-1; D gene ambiguous. This CDR3 contains 14 residues. CDR1 is MNHEY, CDR2 SVGAGI, per germline. V was cut by 5 bases and J by 8 bases, with 16 bases left in between. The CDR3 bases are TGTGCCAGCAGTCCCCGGACCAGACGGGATGAGCAGTTCTTC. Its translation is CASSPRTRRDEQFF.

CDR3 residues: CASSRGGVYTF. As DNA, the CDR3 is TGTGCCAGCAGCCGAGGGGGAGTCTACACCTTC. The chain joins TRBV7-2 to TRBJ1-2; maybe TRBD1 (6 bases). The germline gives CDR1 SGHTA, CDR2 FQGNSA. Trimming shortened V by 5 bases and J by 10 bases, and 11 bases separated the two germline ends. This CDR3 is built from 11 residues.

In its sample, this clone was seen once. The rearrangement uses TRBV11-2 and TRBJ2-1; no clear D gene. Germline V gene sequence: CDR1 SGHAT, CDR2 FQNNGV. The CDR3 consists of 13 residues. Trimming left V 2 bases short and J 5 bases short, with 7 bases between. The CDR3 bases are TGTGCCAGCAGCTTACGGCAGAACAATGAGCAGTTCTTC. The encoded protein is CASSLRQNNEQFF.

CDR3 loop: CASSSPGLAALEQYF. The CDR3 DNA reads TGTGCCAGCAGCTCCCCGGGCTTAGCCGCTCTCGAGCAGTACTTC. The chain has TRBV5-4 and TRBJ2-7; D uncertain. V lost 3 bases to trimming and J lost 6 bases, with 19 bases between them. Germline CDR1 is SGHNT and CDR2 is YYREEE (reference sequence). The length of the CDR3 is 15 residues.

The rearrangement uses TRBV9 and TRBJ2-2, with 10 bases aligning to TRBD2. The trim removed 0 bases at V and 3 bases at J, leaving 8 bases unmatched. The CDR3 has 18 residues. Germline-derived CDR1 and CDR2 are SGDLS and YYNGEE. The CDR3 sequence: CASSVVGSSGGHTGELFF. DNA for the CDR3: TGTGCCAGCAGCGTAGTAGGCTCTAGCGGGGGTCACACCGGGGAGCTGTTTTTT. The full variable domain, rest sourced from reference TRBV9 and TRBJ2-2, is DSGVTQTPKHLITATGQRVTLRCSPRSGDLSVYWYQQSLDQGLQFLIQYYNGEERAKGNILERFSAQQFPDLHSELNLSSLELGDSALYFCASSVVGSSGGHTGELFFGEGSRLTVL.

The rearrangement uses TRBV18 and TRBJ2-7; 9 nucleotides agree with TRBD1. The CDR3 covers 15 residues. CDR1 is KGHSH and CDR2 is LQKENI in the germline V gene. The trim removed 5 bases at V and 0 bases at J, leaving 5 bases unmatched. Here the CDR3 DNA reads TGTGCCAGCTCAGGGACAGGGACGCTCTCCTACGAGCAGTACTTC. This codes for CASSGTGTLSYEQYF. Supplemented by reference TRBV18 and TRBJ2-7, the full variable domain reads NAGVMQNPRHLVRRRGQEARLRCSPMKGHSHVYWYRQLPEEGLKFMVYLQKENIIDESGMPKERFSAEFPKEGPSILRIQQVVRGDSAAYFCASSGTGTLSYEQYFGPGTRLTVT.

V and J are TRBV4-1 and TRBJ1-1; D remains unclear. The CDR3 contains 14 residues. V was cut by 1 base and J by 9 bases, with 15 bases left in between. Looked up from germline, CDR1 is MGHRA and CDR2 is YSYEKL. The CDR3 protein is CASSQGDTLEKAFF. The CDR3 DNA reads TGCGCCAGCAGCCAAGGCGACACGTTGGAAAAAGCTTTCTTT.